This T cell receptor (beta chain) was found in a study of T cell responses to AZD1222 COVID-19 vaccine. General study findings and limits: Among AZD1222 vaccinees, only six were seropositive at baseline. Reportedly, close to half of spike-specific TCRs are directed against unmutated variant regions. Clonal diversity may have been underestimated, and the donors were mostly white British, with more females than males.

It was second doses at about 4 or about 12 weeks that were pooled. The CDR3 spans 15 residues. V gave up 4 bases and J gave up 10 bases, with 23 bases separating them. Per germline, CDR1 SGDLS and CDR2 YYNGEE. As to this clone: Its antigen is not known.

Some clones are missing from TCRdb's copy, which holds only in-frame ones; the method was immunoSEQ multiplex PCR. The sample records roughly 180,000 clones, more than 85% being singletons. Specimen: peripheral blood, collected 28 days after the second AZD1222 dose. This rearrangement joins TRBV9 to TRBJ1-1, with D perhaps TRBD1 (5 bases). The sequence came from an adult who received the AZD1222 COVID-19 vaccine. CDR3 amino acids: CASSPQGPVGTRAFF. The CDR3 coding sequence is TGTGCCAGCAGCCCCCAGGGCCCCGTTGGAACGAGAGCTTTCTTT.